This T cell receptor beta chain was captured in a study of blood T cell repertoires in COVID-19. Profiling relied on immunoSEQ multiplex PCR, and the TCRdb table lists in-frame clones only, not all of them. The table has hundreds of thousands of clones, around 87% seen once. The specimen was peripheral blood. The clonotype comes from a woman between 50 and 59 years old who had recovered from COVID-19.

The CDR3 nucleotides read TGTGCCAGCAGCCGACCGGGACTATCCAACGAGCAGTACTTC. This translates into CASSRPGLSNEQYF. The rearrangement joins TRBV28 to TRBJ2-7; 7 nucleotides line up with TRBD2. Trimming cost V 6 bases and J 5 bases; bases outside gene matches: 10. Germline V gene data show CDR1 as MDHEN and CDR2 as SYDVKM. The CDR3 is made up of 14 amino acids.